The text below deals with one TCR beta chain. The clone's antigen remains unknown. Per-base qualities were not stored, and no clone one base away is much larger. Receptors were amplified or captured by the immunoSEQ multiplex PCR assay. In TCRdb, the immuneACCESS table is reduced to in-frame sequences with V and J assigned. These tables do not hold every clone; where another copy was compared, an unresolved V gene accounts for under half, and the others remain unexplained. The sample table records over 800 clones; 70% to 80% of these occur just once. The ten largest clones add up to about 10% of the sample. The sample comes from a study of T cell repertoires in chronic hepatitis B (dated by TCRdb to the late 2010s). The CDR3 numbers 15 residues from cysteine through phenylalanine. The read is trimmed to its CDR3 DNA, 45 bases read in frame from base 1. V is pared back by 1 base and J by 0 bases, with 10 bases lying between the germline termini. From a lookup of the germline V gene, CDR1 and CDR2 are SGHAT and FQNNGV.

The clonotype was recovered from a human donor with chronic hepatitis B virus infection. The specimen sequenced was total CD8+ T cells from PBMCs. This chain is built from TRBV11-2 and TRBJ2-7; confidence is insufficient to name the D gene. The bases read TGTGCCAGCAGCTTAGTTGGCGGCAGCTCCTACGAGCAGTACTTC. The translation is CASSLVGGSSYEQYF.